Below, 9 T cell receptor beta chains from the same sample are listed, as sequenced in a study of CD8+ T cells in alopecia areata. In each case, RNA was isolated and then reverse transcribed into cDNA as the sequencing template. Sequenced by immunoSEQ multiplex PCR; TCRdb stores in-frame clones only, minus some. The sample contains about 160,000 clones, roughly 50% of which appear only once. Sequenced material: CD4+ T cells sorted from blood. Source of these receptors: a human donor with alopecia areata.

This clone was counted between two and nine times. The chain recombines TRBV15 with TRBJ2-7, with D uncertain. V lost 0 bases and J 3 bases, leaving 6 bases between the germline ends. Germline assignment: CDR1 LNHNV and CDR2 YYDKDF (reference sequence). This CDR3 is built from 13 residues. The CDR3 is CATSRELSYEQYF. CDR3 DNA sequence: TGTGCCACCAGCAGAGAGTTAAGCTACGAGCAGTACTTC.

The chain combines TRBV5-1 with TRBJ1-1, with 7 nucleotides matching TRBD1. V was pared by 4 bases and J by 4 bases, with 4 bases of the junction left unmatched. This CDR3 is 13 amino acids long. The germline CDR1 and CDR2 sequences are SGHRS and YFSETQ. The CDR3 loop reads CASSGGQATEAFF. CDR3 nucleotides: TGCGCCAGCAGCGGCGGACAGGCCACTGAAGCTTTCTTT.

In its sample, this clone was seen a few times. CDR3 region: CASRRPTSTDTQYF. CDR3 bases: TGTGCCAGCAGACGTCCGACTAGCACAGATACGCAGTATTTT. This rearrangement joins TRBV6-5 to TRBJ2-3; D is unresolved. The V and J ends lost 6 bases and 0 bases respectively, with 10 bases between them. Looked up from germline, CDR1 is MNHEY and CDR2 is SVGAGI. The CDR3 has 14 residues.

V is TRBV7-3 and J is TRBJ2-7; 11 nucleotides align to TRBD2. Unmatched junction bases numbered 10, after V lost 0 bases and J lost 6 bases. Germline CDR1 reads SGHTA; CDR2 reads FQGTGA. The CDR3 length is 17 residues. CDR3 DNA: TGTGCCAGCAGCTTAACCGGGACTAGCGGACCTCTGAGCGAGCAGTACTTC. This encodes CASSLTGTSGPLSEQYF.

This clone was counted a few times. The CDR3 DNA follows: TGTGCCAGCAGTTTAGGGACTAGCGGGAAAGGCGAGCAGTACTTC. Protein: CASSLGTSGKGEQYF. The rearrangement joins TRBV27 to TRBJ2-7, with TRBD2 identical over 13 bases. Losses at the gene ends were 2 bases for V and 6 bases for J; bases not matched to a gene: 4. The germline gives CDR1 MNHEY, CDR2 SMNVEV (reference sequence). The CDR3 loop spans 15 amino acids.

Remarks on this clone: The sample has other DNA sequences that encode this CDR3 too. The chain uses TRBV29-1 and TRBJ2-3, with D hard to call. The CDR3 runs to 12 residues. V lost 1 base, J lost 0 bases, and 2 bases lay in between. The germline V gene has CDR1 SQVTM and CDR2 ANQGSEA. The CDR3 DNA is TGCAGCGTTGAAGCCAGCACAGATACGCAGTATTTT. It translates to CSVEASTDTQYF.

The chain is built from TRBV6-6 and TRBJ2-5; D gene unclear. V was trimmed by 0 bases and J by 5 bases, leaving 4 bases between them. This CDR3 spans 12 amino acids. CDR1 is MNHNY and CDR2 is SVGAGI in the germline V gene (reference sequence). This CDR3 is CASSYSAETQYF. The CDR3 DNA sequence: TGTGCCAGCAGTTACTCAGCGGAGACCCAGTACTTC.

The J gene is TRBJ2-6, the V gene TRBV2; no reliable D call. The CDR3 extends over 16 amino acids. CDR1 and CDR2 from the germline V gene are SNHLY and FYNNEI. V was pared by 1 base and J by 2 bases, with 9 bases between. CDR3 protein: CASSEDPGPGANVLTF. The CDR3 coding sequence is TGTGCCAGCAGTGAAGACCCGGGCCCTGGGGCCAACGTCCTGACTTTC.

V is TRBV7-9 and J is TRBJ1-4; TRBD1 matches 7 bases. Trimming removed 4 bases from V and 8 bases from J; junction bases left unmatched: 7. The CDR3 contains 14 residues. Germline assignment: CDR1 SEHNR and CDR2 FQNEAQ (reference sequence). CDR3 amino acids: CASSSGQYTEKLFF. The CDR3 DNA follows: TGTGCCAGCAGCTCGGGACAGTACACCGAAAAACTGTTTTTT.